Listed below are T cell receptor beta chains from one sample, sequenced in a study of blood T cells in healthy people across ages. From the 5' RACE reads, TCRdb called clonotypes with MiXCR, one entry per CDR3 protein. Of 1.4 million to 1.5 million distinct CDR3 sequences listed, approximately 38% were seen once; the top ten hold 7.9%. The sample was blood. Receptors originate from a woman aged 18 to 35 in good health. The CDR3 runs from the conserved cysteine through the conserved F or W. A D gene is named only where the DNA matches it firmly. Rows may omit the clone size; those that give it use once, few, many or a size class.

d_call | j_call | v_call | clone_size | cdr3_nt | cdr3_aa
NA | TRBJ2-7 | TRBV15 | NA | TGTGCCACCAGCAGAGGGAAATCTGCGACCTACGAGCAGTACTTC | CATSRGKSATYEQYF
NA | TRBJ1-2 | TRBV29-1 | NA | TGCAGCGTTGATCGATCCCGGGACGGGTACTATGGCTACACCTTC | CSVDRSRDGYYGYTF
NA | TRBJ2-1 | TRBV29-1 | many | TGCAGCGTTGAAGATCCGGGGATGGATGAGCAGTTCTTC | CSVEDPGMDEQFF
NA | TRBJ2-1 | TRBV20-1 | NA | TGCAGTGCTAGTCCTGTGAACTATCAAAATGAGCAGTTCTTC | CSASPVNYQNEQFF
NA | TRBJ2-1 | TRBV7-2 | NA | TGTGCCAGCAGCCCCGAACCCTTTAATACTGAGCAGTTCTTC | CASSPEPFNTEQFF
TRBD2 | TRBJ2-1 | TRBV4-1 | few | TGCGCCAGCAGCCAAGATGGCAGCGGGGGATATGAGCAGTTCTTC | CASSQDGSGGYEQFF
NA | TRBJ2-3 | TRBV3-1 | NA | TGTGCCGGCAGCCAAGACTTTCGAGGGGGAGATACGCAGTATTTT | CAGSQDFRGGDTQYF
NA | TRBJ2-7 | TRBV27 | NA | TGTGCCAGCAGTGTATCTTCGGGTTACGAGCAGTACTTC | CASSVSSGYEQYF
TRBD2 | TRBJ2-5 | TRBV20-1 | NA | TGCAGTGCTTCAAAACTAGCGGGCAAGCAGTACTTC | CSASKLAGKQYF
NA | TRBJ1-2 | TRBV20-1 | NA | TGCAGTGCTAGAGATCGGGTTCCCCGGGGTTATGGCTACATCTTC | CSARDRVPRGYGYIF
NA | TRBJ1-2 | TRBV27 | few | TGTGCCAGCAGTTTAGAGGGCAGGGGAAGCGGCTACACCTTC | CASSLEGRGSGYTF
NA | TRBJ1-2 | TRBV6-6 | few | TGTGCCAGCAGCCCCACCGATGGTGGCTACACCTTC | CASSPTDGGYTF
NA | TRBJ2-3 | TRBV6-5 | NA | TGTGCCAGCAGGCGTCCGGGACGAGCTAGCACAGATACGCAGTATTTT | CASRRPGRASTDTQYF
TRBD1 | TRBJ1-1 | TRBV27 | once | TGTGCCAGCATTCCCCTAATTGGTGCAGGGGGAGGCACTGAAGCTTTCTTT | CASIPLIGAGGGTEAFF
TRBD1 | TRBJ1-2 | TRBV9 | NA | TGTGCCAGCAGCGGCCGGGGGGACAGGGGGAACTATGGCTACACCTTC | CASSGRGDRGNYGYTF
NA | TRBJ1-1 | TRBV28 | few | TGTGCCAGCAGGCCCTCTGTGGGCCGCTTGAACACTGAAGCTTTCTTT | CASRPSVGRLNTEAFF
TRBD2 | TRBJ2-5 | TRBV3-1 | few | TGTGCCAGCAGCCAATCTTCTACCAGACTAGCGGGGGAGAGGTACTTC | CASSQSSTRLAGERYF
TRBD1 | TRBJ2-7 | TRBV4-1 | NA | TGCGCCAGCAGCCAACCTGGGACAGACCTCCGGCCCTACGAGCAGTACTTC | CASSQPGTDLRPYEQYF
TRBD1 | TRBJ1-3 | TRBV6-1 | NA | TGTGCCAGCAGTGATGGCAGGACAGGCCCCTCTGGAAACACCATATATTTT | CASSDGRTGPSGNTIYF
NA | TRBJ2-2 | TRBV6-6 | NA | TGTGCCAGCTATTGGGCAGGGGGGACCGGGGAGCTGTTTTTT | CASYWAGGTGELFF
TRBD2 | TRBJ2-3 | TRBV20-1 | few | TGCAGTGCCCCCCGACTAGCGGGAGGGTGGGCAGATACGCAGTATTTT | CSAPRLAGGWADTQYF
NA | TRBJ1-5 | TRBV6-1 | NA | TGTGCCAGCAGTGCAGAGCAGAGCAATCAGCCCCAGCATTTT | CASSAEQSNQPQHF
TRBD1 | TRBJ2-7 | TRBV20-1 | NA | TGCAGTGCTCCACTGAGGGACAGGGTATCCTACGAGCAGTACTTC | CSAPLRDRVSYEQYF
TRBD2 | TRBJ2-1 | TRBV25-1 | few | TGTGCCAGCAGCCCCCATTGGGCGGGAGGGTTAGATGAGCAGTTCTTC | CASSPHWAGGLDEQFF